Listed below are T cell receptor beta chains from one sample, sequenced in a study of T cell responses to AZD1222 COVID-19 vaccine. Only in-frame clones appear in the TCRdb table, and some are missing; sequencing was by immunoSEQ multiplex PCR. The sample carries more than 85,000 clones, roughly nine tenths recorded once. This specimen was peripheral blood, taken on day 0 of AZD1222 vaccination. The receptors originated from an adult in good health. CDR3s include the opening cysteine and the closing phenylalanine or tryptophan. A D gene is named only where the DNA matches it firmly. The size entry is marked missing in some rows and otherwise reads once, few, many or a size class.

clone_size | d_call | j_call | v_call | cdr3_nt | cdr3_aa
. | TRBD1 | TRBJ1-3 | TRBV7-8 | TGTGCCAGCGGCACCAGACAGGGGGCGCCCGGAAACACCATATATTTT | CASGTRQGAPGNTIYF
few | . | TRBJ2-7 | TRBV5-8 | TGTGCCAGCAGCTTGTGGGGAAGGGGAAACGAGCAGTACTTC | CASSLWGRGNEQYF
. | . | TRBJ1-2 | TRBV6-5 | TGTGCCAGCAGTTCCGATCCGGGTCGCTATGGCTACACCTTC | CASSSDPGRYGYTF
few | . | TRBJ1-2 | TRBV29-1 | TGCAGCGTTGCCCCATCTATCGACAGGAACTATGGCTACACCTTC | CSVAPSIDRNYGYTF
. | . | TRBJ2-7 | TRBV10-2 | TGCGCCAGCAGTGAGGGGGGGATTTACGAGCAGTACTTC | CASSEGGIYEQYF
few | . | TRBJ2-2 | TRBV5-1 | TGCGCCAGCAGGGCAGGGGCTAGCGAGATTAACACCGGGGAGCTGTTTTTT | CASRAGASEINTGELFF
. | . | TRBJ2-1 | TRBV7-6 | TGTGCCAGCAGCTATACAAACGCCGAATCCTACAATGAGCAGTTCTTC | CASSYTNAESYNEQFF
. | . | TRBJ2-7 | TRBV14 | TGTGCCAGCAGCCAAGACGCGGTGGGGGAGCAGTACTTC | CASSQDAVGEQYF
. | . | TRBJ1-2 | TRBV7-8 | TGTGCCAGCAGCTTAGAGCGCGTCTCAGGTGGCTACACCTTC | CASSLERVSGGYTF
. | . | TRBJ1-5 | TRBV10-3 | TGTGCCACCATGGACGGACGGAACAATCAGCCCCAGCATTTT | CATMDGRNNQPQHF
. | . | TRBJ2-7 | TRBV12-3/TRBV12-4 | TGTGCCAGCAGTTTCAGGCGCTCGGGGGAGCAGTACTTC | CASSFRRSGEQYF
. | . | TRBJ2-7 | TRBV5-4 | TGTGCCAGCAGCTTGGTGGGGAACGAGCAGTACTTC | CASSLVGNEQYF
. | TRBD1 | TRBJ2-1 | TRBV7-2 | TGTGCCAGCAGCGGTGACAGGGACTACAATGAGCAGTTCTTC | CASSGDRDYNEQFF
. | . | TRBJ2-7 | TRBV4-2 | TGTGCCAGCAGCCAAGATTGGCCAGGCTACGAGCAGTACTTC | CASSQDWPGYEQYF
. | . | TRBJ2-7 | TRBV4-1 | TGCGCCAGCAGCCAAGCGAGCAGCTCCTACGAGCAGTACTTC | CASSQASSSYEQYF
. | . | TRBJ2-5 | TRBV13 | TGTGCCAGCAGCTTAGGGGGGGGTCAAGGGACCCAGTACTTC | CASSLGGGQGTQYF
. | . | TRBJ2-2 | TRBV7-3 | TGTGCCAGCAGCTCACAGGGGCCGGGGGTCACCGGGGAGCTGTTTTTT | CASSSQGPGVTGELFF
. | TRBD2 | TRBJ2-5 | TRBV5-1 | TGCGCCAGCAGCTTTGGCGGGGGGTCCCAAGAGACCCAGTACTTC | CASSFGGGSQETQYF
once | . | TRBJ1-5 | TRBV6-6 | TGTGCCAGCAGTTACTCGAAAACAGGGAGTCAGCCCCAGCATTTT | CASSYSKTGSQPQHF
. | . | TRBJ2-5 | TRBV7-2 | TGTGCCAGCAGCTTACCCCAGGGGCAAGAGACCCAGTACTTC | CASSLPQGQETQYF
. | TRBD1 | TRBJ1-1 | TRBV19 | TGTGCCAGTAGGCGGACAGGGACTGATAGTAACACTGAAGCTTTCTTT | CASRRTGTDSNTEAFF
. | . | TRBJ1-5 | TRBV28 | TGTCCGTTTCCCTCTTTGGATCAGCCCCAGCATTTT | CPFPSLDQPQHF
. | TRBD2 | TRBJ2-7 | TRBV6-6 | TGTGCCAGCAGCCTGAGCGGGAGCGGCGGCGAGCAGTACTTC | CASSLSGSGGEQYF
. | . | TRBJ2-1 | TRBV9 | TGTGCCAGCAGCGTAGCTACTAGCCAGGCCTACAATGAGCAGTTCTTC | CASSVATSQAYNEQFF
. | . | TRBJ1-5 | TRBV28 | TGTGCCAGCAGGACTACGGGGTTGCTCAATCAGCCCCAGCATTTT | CASRTTGLLNQPQHF
. | . | TRBJ2-5 | TRBV29-1 | TGCAGCGTTGCCCAGATTAAAGAGACCCAGTACTTC | CSVAQIKETQYF
. | . | TRBJ1-1 | TRBV19 | TGTGCCAGTGGCGGCCTCACTGAAGCTTTCTTT | CASGGLTEAFF
. | TRBD1 | TRBJ1-1 | TRBV18 | TGTGCCAGCTCTTATCATCCGGGACAGGGGTCTGAAGCTTTCTTT | CASSYHPGQGSEAFF
. | . | TRBJ1-1 | TRBV19 | TGTGCCAGTAGAGCCGCCCGGAACACTGAAGCTTTCTTT | CASRAARNTEAFF
. | . | TRBJ2-1 | TRBV29-1 | TGCAGCGCGGCCAAGTGGGATGAGCAGTTCTTC | CSAAKWDEQFF
. | . | TRBJ1-5 | TRBV7-2 | TGTGCCAGCAGCCCCCAGAGCAATCAGCCCCAGCATTTT | CASSPQSNQPQHF
few | TRBD1 | TRBJ2-5 | TRBV19 | TGTGCCAGTTCAAATATGGGACAGGGGTACCAAGAGACCCAGTACTTC | CASSNMGQGYQETQYF
. | . | TRBJ2-2 | TRBV6-6 | TGTGCCAGCAGTTTGCAAGGCCCGGGAAACACCGGGGAGCTGTTTTTT | CASSLQGPGNTGELFF
once | . | TRBJ1-4 | TRBV28 | TGTGCCAGCAGTTTGAACGGCGCCACCAATGAAAAACTGTTTTTT | CASSLNGATNEKLFF
. | . | TRBJ1-1 | TRBV2 | TGTGCCAGCAGGGTGGAGCGAAACACTGAAGCTTTCTTT | CASRVERNTEAFF
. | . | TRBJ1-1 | TRBV7-3 | TGTGCCAGCAGCTTACAAGGGCTAGGCGACACTGAAGCTTTCTTT | CASSLQGLGDTEAFF
. | . | TRBJ1-5 | TRBV3-1/TRBV3-2 | TGTGCCAGCGAGGCAGGGGCAAATCAGCCCCAGCATTTT | CASEAGANQPQHF
. | . | TRBJ2-7 | TRBV28 | TGTGCCAGCAGCCCCCCCGGAGATCAATACGAGCAGTACTTC | CASSPPGDQYEQYF
. | TRBD1 | TRBJ2-1 | TRBV19 | TGTGCCAGTAGTATCCCGGGACAGGGTGCCGGGAATGAGCAGTTCTTC | CASSIPGQGAGNEQFF
. | TRBD1 | TRBJ2-5 | TRBV6-2/TRBV6-3 | TGTGCCAGCAGTTACCCCGGGACAGTAGAAGAGACCCAGTACTTC | CASSYPGTVEETQYF
. | . | TRBJ2-7 | TRBV23-1 | TGCGCCAGCAGTCAATCATTGTTTGGTAACGAGCAGTACTTC | CASSQSLFGNEQYF
. | . | TRBJ1-5 | TRBV11-2 | TGTGCCAGCAGCTTAGGAGGAGGAGCGGGTCAGCCCCAGCATTTT | CASSLGGGAGQPQHF
. | . | TRBJ2-7 | TRBV19 | TGTGCCAGTAGTACCCAGGGTGGCCGGGACGAGCAGTACTTC | CASSTQGGRDEQYF
. | TRBD1 | TRBJ1-6 | TRBV9 | TGTGCCAGCAGCTCCCCCACCGGGACAGGCCGAAATAATTCACCCCTCCACTTT | CASSSPTGTGRNNSPLHF
. | TRBD1 | TRBJ1-6 | TRBV7-3 | TGTGCCAGCAGCTCACAGGGGGACAAGTCACCCCTCCACTTT | CASSSQGDKSPLHF
. | TRBD2 | TRBJ2-1 | TRBV7-9 | TGTGCCAGCAGCTTTGGGGCGGGGGGACACAATGAGCAGTTCTTC | CASSFGAGGHNEQFF
. | . | TRBJ2-7 | TRBV28 | TGTGCCAGCACCCTTTCCGGTGCCTTCGTTGGCTACGAGCAGTACTTC | CASTLSGAFVGYEQYF
. | . | TRBJ2-1 | TRBV2 | TGTGCCAGCAATACGGACAGTTACAATGAGCAGTTCTTC | CASNTDSYNEQFF
. | . | TRBJ1-5 | TRBV5-5 | TGTGCCAGCAGCCCAGCTAATCAGCCCCAGCATTTT | CASSPANQPQHF
. | . | TRBJ1-1 | TRBV7-2 | TGTGCCAGCCGAGGACAGTCGAACACTGAAGCTTTCTTT | CASRGQSNTEAFF